The clone carrying this TCR beta chain was recorded at least ten times. Its antigen is undetermined. The data are from a study of T cells in Graves' hyperthyroidism and ophthalmopathy. General study points: In the analysis, a 13 V-J model separated ophthalmopathy from stable hyperthyroidism.

RNA transcripts provided the source from which TCR beta CDR3 regions were amplified. HTBI primers were the set used in a first-round RT-PCR of the TCR CDR3. TCRdb passed the multiplex PCR reads through MiXCR, listing each CDR3 protein once. The sample carries fewer than 850,000 distinct CDR3 sequences, approximately 15% recorded once. Clinical symptoms, serum thyroxine and TRAb, thyroid ultrasound and orbital computed tomography were used for the diagnoses. The ends were cut back, 2 bases at V and 5 bases at J, with 4 bases in the middle. CDR3 length: 11 amino acids. Germline CDR1 and CDR2: KGHSH and LQKENI.

The sample consisted of blood. The chain combines TRBV18 with TRBJ2-7, with no clear D. The TCR originated in a man aged 50-59 years with Graves' hyperthyroidism. The CDR3 protein is CASSPSNEQYF. The CDR3 region has the DNA TGTGCCAGCTCACCATCGAACGAGCAGTACTTC.